This T cell receptor (beta chain) was sequenced for a study of blood T cell repertoires in COVID-19. Study overall: Specimens from acute and convalescent COVID-19 originated in the United States, Italy and Spain. The cDNA or gDNA used as material had been derived from T cells, B-cell-depleted T cells, or PBMCs.

Followed over time, Seattle patients had been enrolled while infection was active. V was pared by 5 bases and J by 1 base, with 7 bases of the junction left unmatched. Germline CDR1 and CDR2: SGHTA and FQGNSA. This CDR3 comprises 17 residues. In the original processing: Nucleated cell counts were estimated from reference gene primer amplification. TCRdb's copy holds only in-frame clones and misses some; the assay was immunoSEQ multiplex PCR. The V and J calls and the clone size are those of that table, but D and trimming were determined from the DNA. The sample holds approximately 78,000 clones, roughly 90% seen once.

The sequenced material came from peripheral blood. The sequence was collected from a man aged 50 to 59 with COVID-19, enrolled during active disease. The V and J genes are TRBV7-2 and TRBJ2-3; 12 bases are shared with TRBD2. This chain's CDR3 is CASSRTSGNRGTDTQYF. The CDR3 nucleotides are TGTGCCAGCAGCCGGACTAGCGGGAATCGAGGCACAGATACGCAGTATTTT.